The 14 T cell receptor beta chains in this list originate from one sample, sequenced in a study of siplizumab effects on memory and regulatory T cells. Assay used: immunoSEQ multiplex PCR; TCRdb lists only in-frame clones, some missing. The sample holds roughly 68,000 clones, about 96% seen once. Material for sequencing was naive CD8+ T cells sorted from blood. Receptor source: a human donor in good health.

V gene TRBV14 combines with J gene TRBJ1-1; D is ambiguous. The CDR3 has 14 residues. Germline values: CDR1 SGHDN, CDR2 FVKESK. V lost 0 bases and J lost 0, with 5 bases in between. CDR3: CASSQDVMNTEAFF. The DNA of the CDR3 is TGTGCCAGCAGCCAAGACGTGATGAACACTGAAGCTTTCTTT.

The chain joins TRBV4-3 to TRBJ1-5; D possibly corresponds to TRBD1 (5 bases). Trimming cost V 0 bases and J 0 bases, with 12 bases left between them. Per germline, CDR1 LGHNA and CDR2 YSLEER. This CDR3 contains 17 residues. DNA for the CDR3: TGCGCCAGCAGCCAAGACTTAACGGGGGATAGCAATCAGCCCCAGCATTTT. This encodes CASSQDLTGDSNQPQHF.

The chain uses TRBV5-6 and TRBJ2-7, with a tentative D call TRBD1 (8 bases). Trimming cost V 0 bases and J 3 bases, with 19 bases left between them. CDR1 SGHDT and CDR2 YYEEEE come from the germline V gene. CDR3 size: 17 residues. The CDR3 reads CASSLAFAGDRSYEQYF. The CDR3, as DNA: TGTGCCAGCAGCTTGGCTTTCGCGGGGGACAGGAGCTACGAGCAGTACTTC.

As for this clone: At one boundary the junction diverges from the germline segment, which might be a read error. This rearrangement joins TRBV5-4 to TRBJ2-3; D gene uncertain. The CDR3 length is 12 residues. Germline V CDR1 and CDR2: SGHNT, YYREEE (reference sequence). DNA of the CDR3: TGTGCCAGCCGCTTACACACCTCCGAGGAGTATTTT. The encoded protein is CASRLHTSEEYF.

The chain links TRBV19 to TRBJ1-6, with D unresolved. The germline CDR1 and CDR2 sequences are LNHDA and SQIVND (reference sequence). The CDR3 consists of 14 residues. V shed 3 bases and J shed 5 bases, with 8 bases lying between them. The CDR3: CASSIGSDNSPLHF. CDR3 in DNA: TGTGCCAGTAGTATTGGGTCAGATAATTCACCCCTCCACTTT. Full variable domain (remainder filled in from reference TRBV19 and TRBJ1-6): DGGITQSPKYLFRKEGQNVTLSCEQNLNHDAMYWYRQDPGQGLRLIYYSQIVNDFQKGDIAEGYSVSREKKESFPLTVTSAQKNPTAFYLCASSIGSDNSPLHFGNGTRLTVT.

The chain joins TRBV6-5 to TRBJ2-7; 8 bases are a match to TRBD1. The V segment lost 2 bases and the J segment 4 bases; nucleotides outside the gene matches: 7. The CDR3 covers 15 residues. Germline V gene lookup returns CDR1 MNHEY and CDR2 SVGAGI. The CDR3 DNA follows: TGTGCCAGCAGTTACGGGGCAGGGGGCCATTACGAGCAGTACTTC. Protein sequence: CASSYGAGGHYEQYF.

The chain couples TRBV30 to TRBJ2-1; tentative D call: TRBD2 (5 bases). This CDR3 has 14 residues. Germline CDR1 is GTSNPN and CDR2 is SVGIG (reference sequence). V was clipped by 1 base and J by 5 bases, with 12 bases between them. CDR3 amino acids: CAWSAGMGDNEQFF. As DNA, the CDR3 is TGTGCCTGGAGTGCGGGGATGGGCGACAATGAGCAGTTCTTC.

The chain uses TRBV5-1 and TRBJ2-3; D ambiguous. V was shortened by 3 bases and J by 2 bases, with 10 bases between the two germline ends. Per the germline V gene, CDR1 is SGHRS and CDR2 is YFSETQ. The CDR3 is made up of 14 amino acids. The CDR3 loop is CASSSVDLTDTQYF. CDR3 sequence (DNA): TGCGCCAGCAGCTCTGTCGACCTCACAGATACGCAGTATTTT.

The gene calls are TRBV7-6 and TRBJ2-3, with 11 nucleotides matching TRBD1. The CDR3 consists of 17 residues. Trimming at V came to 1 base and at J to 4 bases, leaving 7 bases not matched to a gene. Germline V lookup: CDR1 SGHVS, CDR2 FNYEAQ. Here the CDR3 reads CASSLGWAGQGADTQYF. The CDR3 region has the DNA TGTGCCAGCAGCTTAGGCTGGGCGGGACAGGGGGCAGATACGCAGTATTTT. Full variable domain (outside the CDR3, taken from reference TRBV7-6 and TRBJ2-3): GAGVSQSPRYKVTKRGQDVALRCDPISGHVSLYWYRQALGQGPEFLTYFNYEAQQDKSGLPNDRFSAERPEGSISTLTIQRTEQRDSAMYRCASSLGWAGQGADTQYFGPGTRLTVL.

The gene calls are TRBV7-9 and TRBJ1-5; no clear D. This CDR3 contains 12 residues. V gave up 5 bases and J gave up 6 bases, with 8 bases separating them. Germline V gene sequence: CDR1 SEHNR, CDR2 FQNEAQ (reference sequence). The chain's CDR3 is CASSTDTQPQHF. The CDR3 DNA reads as TGTGCCAGCAGCACCGACACTCAGCCCCAGCATTTT. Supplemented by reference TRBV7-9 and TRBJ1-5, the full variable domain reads DTGVSQNPRHKITKRGQNVTFRCDPISEHNRLYWYRQTLGQGPEFLTYFQNEAQLEKSRLLSDRFSAERPKGSFSTLEIQRTEQGDSAMYLCASSTDTQPQHFGDGTRLSIL.

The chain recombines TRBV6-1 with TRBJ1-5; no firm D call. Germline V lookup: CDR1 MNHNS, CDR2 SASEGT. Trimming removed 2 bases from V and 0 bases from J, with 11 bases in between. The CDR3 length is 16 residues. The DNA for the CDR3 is TGTGCCAGCAGTGAACGCCCCGACCTTAGCAATCAGCCCCAGCATTTT. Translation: CASSERPDLSNQPQHF.

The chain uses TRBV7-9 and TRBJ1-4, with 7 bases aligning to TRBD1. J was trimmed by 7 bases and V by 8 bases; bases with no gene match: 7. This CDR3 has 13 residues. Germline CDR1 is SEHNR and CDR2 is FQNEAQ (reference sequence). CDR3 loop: CASYDRAGEKLFF. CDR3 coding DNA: TGTGCCAGCTATGACAGGGCGGGTGAAAAACTGTTTTTT. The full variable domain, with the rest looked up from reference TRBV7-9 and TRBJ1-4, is DTGVSQNPRHKITKRGQNVTFRCDPISEHNRLYWYRQTLGQGPEFLTYFQNEAQLEKSRLLSDRFSAERPKGSFSTLEIQRTEQGDSAMYLCASYDRAGEKLFFGSGTQLSVL.

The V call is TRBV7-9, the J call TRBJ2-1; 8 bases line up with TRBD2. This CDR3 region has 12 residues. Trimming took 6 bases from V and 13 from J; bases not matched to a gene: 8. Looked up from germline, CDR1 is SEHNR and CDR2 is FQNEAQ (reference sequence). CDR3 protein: CASRDSGADQFF. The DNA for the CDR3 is TGTGCCAGCAGAGATAGCGGGGCGGATCAGTTCTTC. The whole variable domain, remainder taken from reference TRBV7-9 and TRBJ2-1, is DTGVSQNPRHKITKRGQNVTFRCDPISEHNRLYWYRQTLGQGPEFLTYFQNEAQLEKSRLLSDRFSAERPKGSFSTLEIQRTEQGDSAMYLCASRDSGADQFFGPGTRLTVL.

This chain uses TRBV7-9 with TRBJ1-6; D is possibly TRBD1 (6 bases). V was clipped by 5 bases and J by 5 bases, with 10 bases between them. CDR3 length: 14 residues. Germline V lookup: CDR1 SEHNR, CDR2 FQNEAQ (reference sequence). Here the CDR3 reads CASSRGGHNSPLHF. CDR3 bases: TGTGCCAGCAGCCGAGGGGGTCATAATTCACCCCTCCACTTT.